The 10 T cell receptor beta chains presented below share a single source sample, sequenced in a study of blood T cell repertoires in COVID-19. The data were produced by immunoSEQ multiplex PCR, yet TCRdb's version contains in-frame clones alone and is incomplete. Altogether 70,000 to 100,000 clones are present, 80% to 90% being singletons, with the ten largest covering around 16%. Sequencing was performed on peripheral blood. These receptors were taken from a woman of 80 years or more with acute or convalescent COVID-19.

The CDR3 nucleotides are TGTGCCAGTGACCCCTCGGGACAGGGGCCGGCTTGGAGCTACACCTTC. Translating it yields CASDPSGQGPAWSYTF. The genes are TRBV19 and TRBJ1-2; the match to TRBD1 covers 10 bases. CDR1 and CDR2 (germline): LNHDA, SQIVND (reference sequence). The trim removed 8 bases at V and 9 bases at J, leaving 18 bases unmatched. The CDR3 consists of 16 residues.

This clone showed up just a few times. The chain employs TRBV7-3 and TRBJ1-5; D gene ambiguous. The CDR3 extends over 13 amino acids. Trimming took 7 bases from V and 3 from J, leaving 10 bases between them. Germline V gene data show CDR1 as SGHTA and CDR2 as FQGTGA. CDR3 sequence reads: CASNTGFNQPQHF. DNA for the CDR3: TGTGCCAGCAACACGGGGTTCAATCAGCCCCAGCATTTT. The whole variable domain, remainder taken from reference TRBV7-3 and TRBJ1-5, is GAGVSQTPSNKVTEKGKYVELRCDPISGHTALYWYRQSLGQGPEFLIYFQGTGAADDSGLPNDRFFAVRPEGSVSTLKIQRTERGDSAVYLCASNTGFNQPQHFGDGTRLSIL.

This clone is medium-sized (0.01 to 0.1%) by share. The rearrangement uses TRBV5-4 and TRBJ2-2; 7 bases are a match to TRBD1. From germline, CDR1 is SGHNT and CDR2 YYREEE (reference sequence). J gave up 4 bases and V 4 bases, and 7 bases lay outside the gene matches. CDR3 length equals 15 residues. The CDR3 DNA follows: TGTGCCAGCAGCGCATCCGGGACAGTCACCGGGGAGCTGTTTTTT. Translated: CASSASGTVTGELFF.

CDR3 sequence (DNA): TGCGCCAGCAGCGAAGGGCAGGGCTACACCTTC. Translation gives CASSEGQGYTF. V and J are TRBV4-1 and TRBJ1-2; D not certain. V was pared by 5 bases and J by 8 bases, with 9 bases between. In germline, CDR1 is MGHRA, CDR2 YSYEKL. There are 11 residues in the CDR3.

This clone was counted only a few times. This rearrangement joins TRBV6-5 to TRBJ1-4; no reliable D call. The CDR3 loop spans 15 amino acids. Between the trimmed V and J ends, which lost 5 bases and 2 bases, there was a span of 12 bases. The V gene's germline CDR1 is MNHEY and CDR2 SVGAGI. CDR3 protein: CASSRQSATNEKLFF. For the CDR3, the DNA is TGTGCCAGCAGTCGTCAGAGCGCTACTAATGAAAAACTGTTTTTT.

This clone was found a few times. The chain has TRBV6-5 and TRBJ2-5, with 7 bases aligning to TRBD2. The junction had 6 bases not matched to a gene; V was cut back by 7 bases and J by 4 bases. This CDR3 is built from 13 residues. Germline V lookup: CDR1 MNHEY, CDR2 SVGAGI. The CDR3 spells CASTPPGGETQYF. Here the CDR3 DNA reads TGTGCCAGCACCCCCCCGGGGGGAGAGACCCAGTACTTC.

The V call is TRBV3-1 (or the pseudogene TRBV3-2), the J call TRBJ1-2, with D possibly matching TRBD1 (5 bases). With 3 bases removed from V and 6 bases from J, the gap between germline ends came to 11 bases. This CDR3 comprises 13 residues. Germline assignment: CDR1 LGHDT and CDR2 YNNKEL (reference sequence). The CDR3, as DNA: TGTGCCAGCAGCCAGGTCGCGGGGGATGGCTACACCTTC. Encoded protein: CASSQVAGDGYTF.

The chain uses TRBV11-1 and TRBJ1-2, with 7 bases lining up with TRBD1. The CDR3 runs to 14 residues. The germline V gene encodes CDR1 SGHAT and CDR2 FQDESV (reference sequence). Losses at the gene ends were 4 bases for V and 6 bases for J; bases not matched to a gene: 8. CDR3 sequence reads: CASSSLTGTNGYTF. Written as DNA, the CDR3 is TGTGCCAGCAGCTCCCTGACAGGGACGAATGGCTACACCTTC.

The chain is built from TRBV19 and TRBJ1-2; the match to TRBD1 covers 8 bases. The germline CDR1 and CDR2 sequences are LNHDA and SQIVND (reference sequence). Trimming at V came to 0 bases and at J to 7 bases, leaving 7 bases not matched to a gene. CDR3 length equals 15 residues. The CDR3 nucleotides read TGTGCCAGTAGTATAGATCGGCCAGGGGGCTTTGGCTACACCTTC. It specifies CASSIDRPGGFGYTF.

This chain joins TRBV4-1 and TRBJ2-7; D is unclear. Germline CDR1 MGHRA, CDR2 YSYEKL. V was cut by 7 bases and J by 0 bases, with 13 bases left in between. The CDR3 runs 14 residues. The CDR3 DNA is TGCGCCAGCATGCCCTTCTTGAGCTCCTACGAGCAGTACTTC. It is translated as CASMPFLSSYEQYF.